The 20 T cell receptor beta chains below come from one sample, sequenced in a study of CD8 T cells in ankylosing spondylitis. Broader study findings: There was a TCR beta motif, made of several highly homologous variants, that appeared characteristic of ankylosing spondylitis blood.

These receptors have no known antigen. TCRdb used MiXCR to reprocess the 5' RACE reads, holding one entry per CDR3 protein. This sample yields 250,000 to 350,000 distinct CDR3 sequences, of which roughly 8% are seen a single time; 14% to 15% belongs to the top ten. Sequencing was carried out using blood, either unsorted or a sorted T cell fraction (not recorded which). The receptor source for this set is a male donor with ankylosing spondylitis.

The V gene is TRBV12-5, the J gene TRBJ2-1; 8 bases agree with TRBD1. Germline V gives CDR1 LGHNT, CDR2 FRNRAP. CDR3 length: 15 residues. The V gene end was trimmed by 6 bases and the J gene end by 7 bases; junction bases not matched to a gene: 11. The CDR3 coding sequence is TGTGCTAGTGGCTATATGGACAGGGTTCAGAATGAGCAGTTCTTC. The encoded protein is CASGYMDRVQNEQFF.

V usage is TRBV27 and J usage is TRBJ2-7; D ambiguous. This CDR3 has 16 residues. Looked up from germline, CDR1 is MNHEY and CDR2 is SMNVEV (reference sequence). V dropped 5 bases and J dropped 6 bases, with 23 bases sitting between them. CDR3 region: CASSADHRLFRGEQYF. The CDR3 DNA sequence: TGTGCCAGCAGTGCTGACCATCGACTGTTTCGTGGCGAGCAGTACTTC.

This clonotype came up many times. The gene calls are TRBV5-1 and TRBJ2-3; 9 positions match TRBD2. J gave up 0 bases and V 5 bases, and 22 bases lay outside the gene matches. The germline CDR1 and CDR2 sequences are SGHRS and YFSETQ. The CDR3 spans 21 residues. CDR3 in amino acids: CASSPPLLAGLLRSSTDTQYF. In DNA, the CDR3 is TGCGCCAGCAGTCCCCCTCTACTAGCGGGCTTACTACGATCTAGCACAGATACGCAGTATTTT.

This clonotype was counted only a few times. The V and J genes are TRBV28 and TRBJ1-2; D remains unclear. The CDR3 has 12 residues. Trimming cost V 8 bases and J 2 bases, with 9 bases left between them. Germline V CDR1 and CDR2: MDHEN, SYDVKM. The CDR3 here is CASSKSNYGYTF. DNA of the CDR3: TGTGCCAGCTCAAAATCCAACTATGGCTACACCTTC.

The chain joins TRBV28 to TRBJ2-1; D ambiguous. Germline V gives CDR1 MDHEN, CDR2 SYDVKM. This CDR3 contains 16 residues. Trimming took off 4 bases at V and 7 bases at J, with 20 bases between the two ends. CDR3 bases: TGTGCCAGCAGTTCCTATTCCGGCGGCCCGTATAATGAGCAGTTCTTC. Translating gives CASSSYSGGPYNEQFF.

The CDR3 sequence: CSATGRISYEQYF. The CDR3, as DNA: TGCAGTGCTACCGGGAGGATTAGCTACGAGCAGTACTTC. This chain connects TRBV20-1 to TRBJ2-7, with 7 bases identical to TRBD2. Trimming at V came to 4 bases and at J to 3 bases, leaving 6 bases not matched to a gene. The CDR3 length is 13 residues. The germline V gene has CDR1 DFQATT and CDR2 SNEGSKA (reference sequence).

The chain joins TRBV29-1 to TRBJ2-5; 7 positions agree with TRBD1. V was clipped by 4 bases and J by 4 bases; unmatched bases: 6. The CDR3 spans 13 residues. Germline assignment: CDR1 SQVTM and CDR2 ANQGSEA. The DNA of the CDR3 is TGCAGCGTTGGCCCGGGACAGTTAGAGACCCAGTACTTC. Its translation: CSVGPGQLETQYF.

The genes are TRBV3-1 and TRBJ2-7; possibly TRBD1 or TRBD2 for D (5 bases each). The germline gives CDR1 LGHDT, CDR2 YNNKEL (reference sequence). The CDR3 runs 16 residues. V shed 0 bases and J shed 9 bases, with 21 bases lying between them. In nucleotides, the CDR3 is TGTGCCAGCAGCCAAGATCGAGGTGCCGGACTGGGGCTGCAGTACTTC. Protein sequence: CASSQDRGAGLGLQYF.

There are a few counts of this clonotype. The gene calls are TRBV7-2 and TRBJ2-4, with D maybe TRBD1 (8 bases). V was cut by 5 bases and J by 8 bases, with 13 bases left in between. Germline CDR1 is SGHTA and CDR2 is FQGNSA. The CDR3 runs to 13 residues. Written as DNA, the CDR3 is TGTGCCAGCAGCCGAACAGGGGGGGACATTCAGTACTTC. Its translation is CASSRTGGDIQYF.

This clonotype was picked up a small number of times. The chain carries TRBV10-3 and TRBJ2-3, with D tentatively TRBD2 (5 bases). The V gene lost 6 bases and the J gene lost 0 bases, with 16 bases spanning the gap. CDR1 ENHRY and CDR2 SYGVKD come from the germline V gene. The CDR3 sequence is 16 residues long. The CDR3 loop is CAIRGERSLSTDTQYF. For the CDR3, the DNA is TGTGCCATCAGGGGAGAGCGGAGCCTAAGCACAGATACGCAGTATTTT.

The rearrangement links TRBV7-2 to TRBJ2-3, with 8 bases identical to TRBD1. Germline values: CDR1 SGHTA, CDR2 FQGNSA. With V trimmed by 5 bases and J by 2 bases, 9 bases remained unmatched. CDR3 size: 16 residues. The CDR3 DNA is TGTGCCAGCAGCCCATCCAGGGGGCAATCCACAGATACGCAGTATTTT. This encodes CASSPSRGQSTDTQYF.

In its sample, this clonotype was seen a few times. V gene TRBV9 combines with J gene TRBJ2-5; the match to TRBD2 covers 7 bases. The CDR3 spans 15 residues. The ends lost 5 bases at V and 2 bases at J; junction bases unmatched: 9. Per germline, CDR1 SGDLS and CDR2 YYNGEE. CDR3 sequence: CASSGGVGYQETQYF. CDR3 sequence (DNA): TGTGCCAGCAGTGGGGGGGTAGGGTATCAAGAGACCCAGTACTTC.

This sequence joins TRBV6-1 and TRBJ1-4; D gene unclear. Trimming removed 5 bases at V and 0 bases at J, with 19 bases between. The germline gives CDR1 MNHNS, CDR2 SASEGT. The CDR3 sequence is 18 residues long. CDR3 region: CASSHLLLIRATNEKLFF. The CDR3 DNA is TGTGCCAGCAGTCATCTCCTCTTAATTCGTGCAACTAATGAAAAACTGTTTTTT.

This clonotype was found many times. CDR3 loop: CASSVDPEVGEQYF. The DNA of the CDR3 is TGTGCCAGCAGCGTAGATCCCGAAGTGGGAGAGCAGTACTTC. The chain couples TRBV9 to TRBJ2-7; D not resolved. Germline CDR1 reads SGDLS; CDR2 reads YYNGEE. This CDR3 spans 14 amino acids. The V end lost 0 bases, the J end lost 7 bases, and 14 bases lay between the germline ends.

This clonotype was found a few times. The chain recombines TRBV20-1 with TRBJ2-3, with D uncertain. Germline-derived CDR1 and CDR2 are DFQATT and SNEGSKA (reference sequence). Trimming left V 2 bases short and J 1 base short, with 25 bases between. The length of the CDR3 is 19 residues. The CDR3, as DNA: TGCAGTGCTAGACACCGGACCGGCAATTACGCTTTTCGCACAGATACGCAGTATTTT. Amino acids: CSARHRTGNYAFRTDTQYF.

This clonotype was detected ten times or more. The chain has TRBV27 and TRBJ2-1, with 10 bases matching TRBD2. Per the germline V gene, CDR1 is MNHEY and CDR2 is SMNVEV (reference sequence). V lost 7 bases to trimming and J lost 7 bases; unmatched junction nucleotides: 16. The CDR3 is made up of 17 amino acids. As DNA, the CDR3 is TGTGCCAGCACCACCCGCCGCGAGCGGGAGGGCCTGAATGAGCAGTTCTTC. It is translated as CASTTRREREGLNEQFF.

This clonotype appeared many times. The chain uses TRBV11-2 and TRBJ1-1; 9 nucleotides agree with TRBD1. The CDR3 has 15 amino acids. Trimming took 4 bases from V and 5 from J; bases not matched to a gene: 8. CDR1 and CDR2 from the germline V gene are SGHAT and FQNNGV. CDR3 DNA: TGTGCCAGCAGCTCTCCCGGGACAGGGATAACTGAAGCTTTCTTT. Amino acid sequence: CASSSPGTGITEAFF.

The V gene is TRBV24-1, the J gene TRBJ2-1; 9 bases fit TRBD2. CDR1 and CDR2 (germline): KGHDR, SFDVKD. The CDR3 loop spans 16 amino acids. V lost 3 bases to trimming and J lost 4 bases; unmatched junction nucleotides: 6. As DNA, the CDR3 is TGTGCCACCAGTGATCCTGCAGCGGGAGGTTACAATGAGCAGTTCTTC. Translated, it gives CATSDPAAGGYNEQFF.

This clonotype was detected only a few times. The rearrangement joins TRBV6-2 or TRBV6-3 to TRBJ2-3; D ambiguous. CDR1 is MNHEY, CDR2 SVGEGT, per germline. The CDR3 is made up of 15 amino acids. V dropped 4 bases and J dropped 6 bases, with 17 bases sitting between them. CDR3 residues: CASSWGNGRADTQYF. The CDR3 DNA is TGTGCCAGCAGTTGGGGTAATGGCCGGGCGGATACGCAGTATTTT.

In this sample, this clonotype turned up a few times. The genes are TRBV29-1 and TRBJ2-5; D gene unclear. The CDR3 length is 13 residues. The V end lost 4 bases, the J end lost 2 bases, and 11 bases lay between the germline ends. Germline values: CDR1 SQVTM, CDR2 ANQGSEA. CDR3 in DNA: TGCAGCGTTGGACGGCGGCAACAAGAGACCCAGTACTTC. Amino acids: CSVGRRQQETQYF.